These 6 T cell receptor beta chains were sequenced from one sample in a study of blood T cells in healthy people across ages. A second roughly 7 to 12 cycle PCR used barcoded and J-beta primers. TCRdb re-analysed the 5' RACE reads in MiXCR, keeping a single row per CDR3 protein. The table includes around 1.5 million distinct CDR3 sequences, 30% to 35% detected once. Material: blood. Receptors originate from a woman aged 25-40 years in good health.

The table lists this clonotype with a few counts. The chain carries TRBV11-1 and TRBJ2-1, with TRBD2 identical over 9 bases. The germline V gene has CDR1 SGHAT and CDR2 FQDESV (reference sequence). The CDR3 is 15 amino acids. V shed 6 bases, J shed 7 bases, and the junction held 10 bases outside the gene matches. DNA for the CDR3: TGTGCCAGCAGTTACGGGCGGGGGGGCCTAAATGAGCAGTTCTTC. It codes for CASSYGRGGLNEQFF. Full variable domain (remainder filled in from reference TRBV11-1 and TRBJ2-1): EAEVAQSPRYKITEKSQAVAFWCDPISGHATLYWYRQILGQGPELLVQFQDESVVDDSQLPKDRFSAERLKGVDSTLKIQPAELGDSAMYLCASSYGRGGLNEQFFGPGTRLTVL.

This clonotype occurred many times. The rearrangement uses TRBV7-9 and TRBJ2-1, with 13 bases lining up with TRBD2. The CDR3 runs to 15 residues. The junction had 9 bases not matched to a gene; V was cut back by 6 bases and J by 10 bases. Germline CDR1 SEHNR, CDR2 FQNEAQ (reference sequence). The CDR3 is CASRDGLAGVDEQFF. The CDR3 region has the DNA TGTGCCAGCAGGGATGGACTAGCGGGAGTTGACGAGCAGTTCTTC.

In this sample, this clonotype turned up a few times. The V gene is TRBV7-3, the J gene TRBJ2-1; the match to TRBD2 covers 13 bases. The CDR3 is 18 amino acids. V shed 5 bases, J shed 0 bases, and the junction held 7 bases outside the gene matches. Germline CDR1 reads SGHTA; CDR2 reads FQGTGA. The CDR3 is CASSTGTSGTSSYNEQFF. The CDR3 coding sequence is TGTGCCAGCAGCACGGGGACTAGCGGGACTAGCTCCTACAATGAGCAGTTCTTC.

This chain joins TRBV2 and TRBJ2-7; D is unclear. V was shortened by 0 bases and J by 2 bases, with 14 bases between the two germline ends. CDR3 length equals 16 residues. Germline V gene sequence: CDR1 SNHLY, CDR2 FYNNEI. CDR3: CASSEAPLGRAYEQYF. DNA of the CDR3: TGTGCCAGCAGTGAAGCGCCTTTGGGCCGAGCCTACGAGCAGTACTTC.

This clonotype was recorded at least ten times. V usage is TRBV18 and J usage is TRBJ2-7; 7 nucleotides match TRBD1. Germline V gene sequence: CDR1 KGHSH, CDR2 LQKENI. Trimming removed 0 bases from V and 1 base from J; junction bases left unmatched: 3. The CDR3 runs to 15 residues. CDR3: CASSPPDRRSYEQYF. The CDR3 DNA is TGTGCCAGCTCACCACCGGACAGGAGGTCCTACGAGCAGTACTTC.

This chain uses TRBV27 with TRBJ2-5; TRBD2 is a possible D gene (7 bases). The germline V gene has CDR1 MNHEY and CDR2 SMNVEV (reference sequence). V was trimmed by 3 bases and J by 3 bases, leaving 14 bases between them. This CDR3 region has 15 residues. CDR3 region: CASSFGPGGKETQYF. The CDR3 DNA reads as TGTGCCAGCAGTTTTGGCCCGGGGGGCAAAGAGACCCAGTACTTC.